This T cell receptor (beta chain) derives from a study of cytomegalovirus exposure and HLA in healthy donors. The wider study: An analysis done earlier identified roughly 120 million unique TCR beta sequences from 150 million to 200 million T cells.

Though nominally healthy at sampling, donors likely had unrecorded immune exposures. Study results and caveats: The HLA-A and HLA-B alleles of most subjects were reportedly predicted accurately from TCR beta sequences. In an earlier analysis, most TCR beta V segments were productive about 87% or about 30% of the time.

This clone was recorded only once. Its antigen remains unknown. 13 Jbeta primers and 60 Vbeta primers were used for the PCR. Generated by immunoSEQ multiplex PCR, the TCRdb table keeps only in-frame clones and is missing some. The sample lists 200,000 to 250,000 clones, 77% occurring once. The CDR3 is 17 amino acids. Trimming took 3 bases from V and 0 from J, leaving 15 bases between them. CDR1 is SGHTA and CDR2 is FQGNSA in the germline V gene. This clonotype originated in a woman aged 55-70 years in good health and CMV-seropositive. The rearrangement links TRBV7-2 to TRBJ2-1, with D tentatively TRBD1 (6 bases). The sequenced sample was PBMCs. CDR3 loop: CASSLTTGHLSYNEQFF. CDR3 coding DNA: TGTGCCAGCAGCTTGACAACAGGGCATCTCTCCTACAATGAGCAGTTCTTC.